Shown below are 2 T cell receptor beta chains from a single sample sequenced in a study of T cell changes during pregnancy in multiple sclerosis. Produced via immunoSEQ multiplex PCR; TCRdb's table is partial and in-frame only. The table lists fewer than 140,000 clones, about 89% of them singletons, with 1.5% to 2% in the top ten. Sequenced here: peripheral blood, sampled before pregnancy. These TCRs come from a female donor with multiple sclerosis, enrolled in a pregnancy study.

The rearrangement joins TRBV5-6 to TRBJ2-2; D ambiguous. V was shortened by 3 bases and J by 7 bases, with 7 bases between the two germline ends. Germline-derived CDR1 and CDR2 are SGHDT and YYEEEE. The CDR3 loop spans 12 amino acids. CDR3 coding DNA: TGTGCCAGCAGCTCCCGGGTCGGGGAGCTGTTTTTT. Translation gives CASSSRVGELFF.

This clone occurred a few times. The chain uses TRBV7-9 and TRBJ2-1, with a weak D call TRBD2 (6 bases). There are 15 residues in the CDR3. Between the trimmed V and J ends, which lost 5 bases and 5 bases, there was a span of 16 bases. Germline assignment: CDR1 SEHNR and CDR2 FQNEAQ (reference sequence). The CDR3 here is CASSITAPGDNEQFF. In nucleotides, the CDR3 is TGTGCCAGCAGCATAACAGCTCCGGGGGACAATGAGCAGTTCTTC.